This TCR beta chain was recorded in a study of cytomegalovirus exposure and HLA in healthy donors. This PCR relied on a set of 60 Vbeta primers and 13 Jbeta primers. Repertoires were generated with immunoSEQ multiplex PCR, while TCRdb's copy carries only in-frame clones and drops some. The sample has about 130,000 clones, over 70% seen once. Germline lookup yields CDR1 SGHRS and CDR2 YFSETQ. CDR3 size: 16 residues. J was trimmed by 9 bases and V by 4 bases; bases with no gene match: 8. This cohort consisted of healthy bone marrow donors. This TCR was sampled from a woman aged 60 to 75 in good health and CMV-seropositive. Sequenced: PBMCs. The genes are TRBV5-1 and TRBJ2-1, with 15 bases lining up with TRBD2. CDR3 nucleotide sequence: TGCGCCAGCAGCCAGGGACTAGCGGGGGGAAGTGGTGAGCAGTTCTTC. Translation gives CASSQGLAGGSGEQFF.